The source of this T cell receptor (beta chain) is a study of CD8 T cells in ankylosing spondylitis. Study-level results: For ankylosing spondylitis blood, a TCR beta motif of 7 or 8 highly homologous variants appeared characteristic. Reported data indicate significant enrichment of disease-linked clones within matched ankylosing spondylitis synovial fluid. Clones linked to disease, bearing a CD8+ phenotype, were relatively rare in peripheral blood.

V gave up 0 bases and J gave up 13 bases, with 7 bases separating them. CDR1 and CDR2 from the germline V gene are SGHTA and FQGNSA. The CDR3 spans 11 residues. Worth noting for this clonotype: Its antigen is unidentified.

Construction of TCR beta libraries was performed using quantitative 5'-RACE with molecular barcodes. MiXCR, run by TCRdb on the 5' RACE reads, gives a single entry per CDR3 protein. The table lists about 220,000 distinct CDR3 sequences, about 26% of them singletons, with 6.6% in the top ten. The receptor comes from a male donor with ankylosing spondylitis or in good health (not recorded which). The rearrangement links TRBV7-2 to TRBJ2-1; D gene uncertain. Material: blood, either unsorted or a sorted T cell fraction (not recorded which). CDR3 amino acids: CASSLAGPQFF. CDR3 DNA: TGTGCCAGCAGCTTAGCCGGGCCCCAGTTCTTC.